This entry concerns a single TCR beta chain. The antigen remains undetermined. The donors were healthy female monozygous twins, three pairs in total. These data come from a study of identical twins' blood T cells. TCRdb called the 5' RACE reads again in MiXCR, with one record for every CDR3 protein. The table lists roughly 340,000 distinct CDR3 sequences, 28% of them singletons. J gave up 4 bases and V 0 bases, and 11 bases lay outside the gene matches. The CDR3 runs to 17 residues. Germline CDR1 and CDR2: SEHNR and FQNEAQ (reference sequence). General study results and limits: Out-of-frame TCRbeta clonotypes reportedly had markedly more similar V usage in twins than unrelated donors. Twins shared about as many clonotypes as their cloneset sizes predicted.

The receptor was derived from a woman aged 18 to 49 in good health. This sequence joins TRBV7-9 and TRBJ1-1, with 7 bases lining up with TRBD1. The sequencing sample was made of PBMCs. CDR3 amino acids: CASSLAGQGVVITEAFF. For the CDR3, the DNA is TGTGCCAGCAGCTTAGCCGGCCAGGGGGTTGTGATCACTGAAGCTTTCTTT.